The present TCR beta chain was sequenced within a study of PD-1 blockade in classical Hodgkin lymphoma. Time point in this sample: cycle 4 day 1 (C4D1), after five to seven weeks of nivolumab. Relapse after autologous stem cell transplantation occurred in every patient, and brentuximab vedotin exposure varied. Complete response, partial response or progressive disease were the best responses. Study-wide findings and caveats: The authors excluded patients who started nivolumab under 1 year after ASCT.

About this clone itself: Its target is not known.

The method was immunoSEQ multiplex PCR; TCRdb's version includes in-frame clones alone and lacks a portion of them. The sample has about 47,000 clones; around 87% are singletons. Germline values: CDR1 WNHNN, CDR2 SYGVQD (reference sequence). This CDR3 is built from 12 residues. The V end was cut by 2 bases, the J end by 4 bases, with 6 bases between. This clonotype was obtained from a human donor with classical Hodgkin lymphoma. This chain uses TRBV10-1 with TRBJ2-7; the D is unclear. Here the sequenced sample was peripheral blood mononuclear cells (PBMCs), taken before the fourth cycle of nivolumab. This chain's CDR3 is CASSEVEYEQYF. Written as DNA, the CDR3 is TGCGCCAGCAGTGAGGTAGAATACGAGCAGTACTTC.